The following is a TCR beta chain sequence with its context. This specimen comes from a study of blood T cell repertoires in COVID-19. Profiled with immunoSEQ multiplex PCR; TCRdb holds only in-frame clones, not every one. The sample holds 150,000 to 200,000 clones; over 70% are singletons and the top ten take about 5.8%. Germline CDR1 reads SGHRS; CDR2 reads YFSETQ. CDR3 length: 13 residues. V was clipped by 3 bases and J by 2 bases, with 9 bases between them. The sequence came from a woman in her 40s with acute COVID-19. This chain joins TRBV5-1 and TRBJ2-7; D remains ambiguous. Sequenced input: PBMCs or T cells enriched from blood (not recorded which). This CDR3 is CASSYRHPYEQYF. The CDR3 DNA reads TGCGCCAGCAGCTACCGACACCCCTACGAGCAGTACTTC.